The 15 T cell receptor beta chains below all came from one sample that was sequenced in a study of identical twins. MiXCR, applied by TCRdb to the 5' RACE reads, yields one record per CDR3 protein. The repertoire holds around 690,000 distinct CDR3 sequences, 21% seen once, with roughly 4% in the top ten. This same sample was also part of a study on T cells expressing NK-cell markers.

Sequenced material: PBMCs. These receptors all stem from a woman under 30 in good health.

This clonotype turned up a few times. This chain joins TRBV12-3 or TRBV12-4 and TRBJ1-2; possibly TRBD1 for D (5 bases). V lost 4 bases and J 5 bases, leaving 17 bases between the germline ends. This CDR3 contains 15 residues. The DNA of the CDR3 is TGTGCCAGCAGTTCGGGACCTTGGACTTTGTATGGCTACACCTTC. As protein: CASSSGPWTLYGYTF.

A note on this clonotype: At one end the junction does not follow the germline gene, possibly because of a read error. The rearrangement links TRBV20-1 to TRBJ2-1, with 11 bases lining up with TRBD2. This CDR3 contains 15 residues. The germline CDR1 and CDR2 sequences are DFQATT and SNEGSKA (reference sequence). The CDR3 sequence: CSARDWGLAASGEVF. The CDR3 DNA follows: TGCAGTGCTAGAGACTGGGGACTAGCGGCTTCGGGGGAGGTCTTC.

This clonotype was found once. The CDR3, as DNA: TGTGCCAGCAGATTGACAGGGGAAGAGACCCAGTACTTC. It encodes CASRLTGEETQYF. The chain couples TRBV27 to TRBJ2-5, with TRBD1 matching over 8 bases. The CDR3 has 13 amino acids. The trim removed 6 bases at V and 3 bases at J, leaving 3 bases unmatched. From germline, CDR1 is MNHEY and CDR2 SMNVEV (reference sequence).

CDR3 loop: CASSATLGRAAGENIQYF. CDR3 sequence (DNA): TGTGCCAGTAGTGCCACCCTGGGACGAGCTGCTGGGGAAAACATTCAGTACTTC. The genes are TRBV19 and TRBJ2-4; D may be TRBD1 or TRBD2 (5 bases each). V lost 5 bases to trimming and J lost 5 bases, with 25 bases between them. In germline, CDR1 is LNHDA, CDR2 SQIVND (reference sequence). The CDR3 is made up of 18 amino acids. Using reference TRBV19 and TRBJ2-4 for the parts outside the CDR3, the full variable domain is DGGITQSPKYLFRKEGQNVTLSCEQNLNHDAMYWYRQDPGQGLRLIYYSQIVNDFQKGDIAEGYSVSREKKESFPLTVTSAQKNPTAFYLCASSATLGRAAGENIQYFGAGTRLSVL.

The rearrangement links TRBV5-1 to TRBJ2-2, with a tentative D call TRBD2 (5 bases). V was shortened by 3 bases and J by 8 bases, with 17 bases between the two germline ends. This CDR3 has 15 amino acids. Germline V gene data show CDR1 as SGHRS and CDR2 as YFSETQ. DNA of the CDR3: TGCGCCAGCAGCTCAACTGGACTCGCCTTGGGGGAGCTGTTTTTT. Its translation is CASSSTGLALGELFF.

This clonotype was observed a handful of times. This chain joins TRBV20-1 and TRBJ2-1; 10 bases align to TRBD1. This CDR3 has 15 residues. V gave up 0 bases and J gave up 9 bases; unmatched junction bases: 8. Germline CDR1 is DFQATT and CDR2 is SNEGSKA (reference sequence). The CDR3 loop is CSAREGTGVSSEQFF. For the CDR3, the DNA is TGCAGTGCTAGAGAGGGGACAGGGGTTTCTAGTGAGCAGTTCTTC.

This clonotype has a handful of counts. The chain links TRBV6-5 to TRBJ2-3; 8 bases fit TRBD1. Germline-derived CDR1 and CDR2 are MNHEY and SVGAGI. The CDR3 spans 16 residues. V dropped 0 bases and J dropped 1; count of bases not matched to a gene: 3. Here the CDR3 DNA reads TGTGCCAGCAGTTACTCATCGACAGGGGGCACAGATACGCAGTATTTT. Protein: CASSYSSTGGTDTQYF.

This clonotype was recorded a few times. This chain connects TRBV5-5 to TRBJ1-1; D might be TRBD1 (5 bases). Trimming cost V 0 bases and J 2 bases, with 17 bases left between them. CDR3 length: 17 residues. From germline, CDR1 is SGHKS and CDR2 YYEKEE (reference sequence). CDR3 coding DNA: TGTGCCAGCAGCTTGGGAATAGGCGGGACCCATAACACTGAAGCTTTCTTT. Its translation is CASSLGIGGTHNTEAFF.

This clonotype was seen ten or more times. The V gene is TRBV29-1, the J gene TRBJ1-2, with 10 bases aligning to TRBD1. Trimming at V came to 6 bases and at J to 4 bases, leaving 8 bases not matched to a gene. Germline assignment: CDR1 SQVTM and CDR2 ANQGSEA. The length of the CDR3 is 14 residues. CDR3 in DNA: TGCAGCGTCCTGGACAGGGGGGAGACCTATGGCTACACCTTC. Translation gives CSVLDRGETYGYTF.

This clonotype was seen a handful of times. At one end, the junction sequence differs from germline, possibly due to a read error. The chain is built from TRBV12-3 or TRBV12-4 and TRBJ2-1, with no clear D. CDR3 length: 11 amino acids. CDR3 in amino acids: CASSYRATEVF. The CDR3 DNA follows: TGTGCCAGCAGTTACCGGGCCACGGAAGTCTTC.

This sequence joins TRBV25-1 and TRBJ2-4; 7 positions match TRBD1. V lost 2 bases, J lost 9 bases, and 7 bases stayed unmatched. This CDR3 is built from 14 residues. Germline V gene lookup returns CDR1 MGHDK and CDR2 SYGVNS. This CDR3 reads CASSEHRGRGIQYF. CDR3 in DNA: TGTGCCAGCAGTGAACACAGGGGCAGGGGCATTCAGTACTTC.

This clonotype has ten or more counts. The V and J genes are TRBV7-2 and TRBJ2-3; no firm D call. The germline V and J ends were trimmed by 1 base and 0 bases, with 5 bases remaining between them. The CDR3 has 14 amino acids. Germline CDR1 is SGHTA and CDR2 is FQGNSA. CDR3 loop: CASSLVHSTDTQYF. CDR3 coding DNA: TGTGCCAGCAGCTTAGTACACAGCACAGATACGCAGTATTTT.

About this clonotype itself: One end of the junction fails to match germline, which may point to a read error. The chain carries TRBV5-6 and TRBJ2-7; TRBD2 matches at 12 bases. The CDR3 is 16 amino acids. Germline CDR1 and CDR2: SGHDT and YYEEEE. DNA for the CDR3: TGTGCCATCAGCTCCGGACTAGCGGGAAACCCCTACGAGCAGTACTTC. It translates to CAISSGLAGNPYEQYF.

This clonotype showed up just a few times. The chain carries TRBV20-1 and TRBJ2-2; 8 nucleotides match TRBD2. V lost 4 bases to trimming and J lost 6 bases; unmatched junction nucleotides: 7. This CDR3 region has 14 residues. Germline lookup yields CDR1 DFQATT and CDR2 SNEGSKA (reference sequence). CDR3 sequence: CSAIRGLGPGELFF. As DNA, the CDR3 is TGCAGTGCTATAAGGGGACTAGGACCCGGGGAGCTGTTTTTT.

This sequence joins TRBV7-8 and TRBJ2-1; possibly TRBD2 for D (5 bases). Per the germline V gene, CDR1 is SGHVS and CDR2 is FQNEAQ. This CDR3 spans 15 amino acids. V shed 1 base and J shed 3 bases, with 10 bases lying between them. CDR3 in amino acids: CASSLGRAVYNEQFF. CDR3 DNA: TGTGCCAGCAGCTTAGGGCGGGCGGTCTACAATGAGCAGTTCTTC. Full variable domain (remainder filled in from reference TRBV7-8 and TRBJ2-1): GAGVSQSPRYKVAKRGQDVALRCDPISGHVSLFWYQQALGQGPEFLTYFQNEAQLDKSGLPSDRFFAERPEGSVSTLKIQRTQQEDSAVYLCASSLGRAVYNEQFFGPGTRLTVL.